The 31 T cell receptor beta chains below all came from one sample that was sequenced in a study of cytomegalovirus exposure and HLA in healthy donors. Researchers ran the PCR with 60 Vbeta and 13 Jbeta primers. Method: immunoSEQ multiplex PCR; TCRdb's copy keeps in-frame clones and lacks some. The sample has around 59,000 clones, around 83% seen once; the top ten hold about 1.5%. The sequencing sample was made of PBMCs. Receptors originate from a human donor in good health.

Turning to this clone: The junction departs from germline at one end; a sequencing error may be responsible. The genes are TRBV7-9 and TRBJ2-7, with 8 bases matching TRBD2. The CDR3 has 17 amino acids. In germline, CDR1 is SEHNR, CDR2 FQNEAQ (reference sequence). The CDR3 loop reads CSSSLAQTSDQIGEQYF. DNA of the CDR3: TGTTCCAGCAGCTTAGCCCAGACTAGCGACCAGATAGGAGAGCAGTACTTC.

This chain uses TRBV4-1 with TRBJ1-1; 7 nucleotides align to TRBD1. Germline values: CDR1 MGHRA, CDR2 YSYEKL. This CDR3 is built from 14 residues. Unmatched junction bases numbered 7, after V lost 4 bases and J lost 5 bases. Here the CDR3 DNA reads TGCGCCAGCAGCCCCCGACAGGGAGGAACTGAAGCTTTCTTT. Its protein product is CASSPRQGGTEAFF.

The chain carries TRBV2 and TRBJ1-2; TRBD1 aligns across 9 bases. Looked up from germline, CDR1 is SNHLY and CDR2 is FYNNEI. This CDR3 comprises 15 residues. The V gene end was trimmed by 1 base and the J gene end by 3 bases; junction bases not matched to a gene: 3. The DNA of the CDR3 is TGTGCCAGCAGTGAAGGGCGGACAGGGGACTATGGCTACACCTTC. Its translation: CASSEGRTGDYGYTF.

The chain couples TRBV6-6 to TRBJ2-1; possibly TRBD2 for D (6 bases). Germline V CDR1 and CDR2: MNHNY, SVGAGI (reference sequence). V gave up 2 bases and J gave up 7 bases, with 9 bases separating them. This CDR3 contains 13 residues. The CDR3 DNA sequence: TGTGCCAGCAGTTACGGGGGGAGGAATGAGCAGTTCTTC. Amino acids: CASSYGGRNEQFF.

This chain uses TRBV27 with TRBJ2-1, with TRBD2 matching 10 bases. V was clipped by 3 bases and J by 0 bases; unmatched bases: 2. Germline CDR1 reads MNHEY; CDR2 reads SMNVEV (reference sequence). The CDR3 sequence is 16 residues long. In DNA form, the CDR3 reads TGTGCCAGCAGTTTCCAGCGGGGGGGCTCCTACAATGAGCAGTTCTTC. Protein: CASSFQRGGSYNEQFF.

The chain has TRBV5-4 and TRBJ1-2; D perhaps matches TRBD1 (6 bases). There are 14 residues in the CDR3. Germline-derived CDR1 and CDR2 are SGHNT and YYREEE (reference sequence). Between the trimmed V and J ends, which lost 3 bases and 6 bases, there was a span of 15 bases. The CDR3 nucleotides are TGTGCCAGCAGCTCAGCAGACAGGTTCGATGGCTACACCTTC. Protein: CASSSADRFDGYTF.

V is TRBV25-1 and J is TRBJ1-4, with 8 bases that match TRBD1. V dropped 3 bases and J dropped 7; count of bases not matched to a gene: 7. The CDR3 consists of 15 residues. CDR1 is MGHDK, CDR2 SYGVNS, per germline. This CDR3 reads CASSDPGTGAEKLFF. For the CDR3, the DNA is TGTGCCAGCAGTGACCCCGGGACAGGTGCTGAAAAACTGTTTTTT.

CDR3 amino acids: CATEAAGQETQYF. Here the CDR3 DNA reads TGTGCCACCGAGGCGGCGGGGCAAGAGACCCAGTACTTC. The chain carries TRBV19 and TRBJ2-5, with a tentative D call TRBD2 (6 bases). V was cut by 10 bases and J by 2 bases, with 14 bases left in between. From germline, CDR1 is LNHDA and CDR2 SQIVND (reference sequence). The CDR3 runs to 13 residues.

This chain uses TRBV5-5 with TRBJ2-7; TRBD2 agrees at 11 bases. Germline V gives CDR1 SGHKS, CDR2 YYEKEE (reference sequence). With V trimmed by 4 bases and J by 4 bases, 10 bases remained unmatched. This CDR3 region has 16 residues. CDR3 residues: CASSRSTSGTRYEQYF. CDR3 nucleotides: TGTGCCAGCAGCCGATCGACTAGCGGGACCAGGTACGAGCAGTACTTC.

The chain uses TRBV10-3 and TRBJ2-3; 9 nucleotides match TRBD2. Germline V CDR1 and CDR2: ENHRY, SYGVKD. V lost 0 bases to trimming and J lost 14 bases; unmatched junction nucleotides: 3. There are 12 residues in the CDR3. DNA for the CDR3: TGTGCCATCAGTGAGTCTAGCGGGAGTTCGTATTTT. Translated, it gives CAISESSGSSYF.

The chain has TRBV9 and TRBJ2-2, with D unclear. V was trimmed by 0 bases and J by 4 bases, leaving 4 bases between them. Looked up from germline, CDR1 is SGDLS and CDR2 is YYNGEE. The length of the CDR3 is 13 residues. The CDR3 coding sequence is TGTGCCAGCAGCGTAGATCGCACCGGGGAGCTGTTTTTT. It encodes CASSVDRTGELFF.

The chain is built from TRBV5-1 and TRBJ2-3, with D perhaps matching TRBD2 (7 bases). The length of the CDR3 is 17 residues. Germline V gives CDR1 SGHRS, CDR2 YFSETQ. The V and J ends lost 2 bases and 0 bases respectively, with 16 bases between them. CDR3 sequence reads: CASSLTGGGDSTDTQYF. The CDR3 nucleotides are TGCGCCAGCAGCTTAACAGGAGGGGGGGATAGCACAGATACGCAGTATTTT.

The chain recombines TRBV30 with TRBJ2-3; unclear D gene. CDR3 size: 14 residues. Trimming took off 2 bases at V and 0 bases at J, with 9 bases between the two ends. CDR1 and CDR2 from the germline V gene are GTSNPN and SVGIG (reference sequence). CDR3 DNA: TGTGCCTGGAGTTTAGGCAGGAGCACAGATACGCAGTATTTT. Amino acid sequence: CAWSLGRSTDTQYF.

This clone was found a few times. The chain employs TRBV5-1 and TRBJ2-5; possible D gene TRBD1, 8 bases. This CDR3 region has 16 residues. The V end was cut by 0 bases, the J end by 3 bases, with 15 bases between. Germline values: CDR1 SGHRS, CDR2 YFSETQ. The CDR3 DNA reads TGCGCCAGCAGCTTGGGAGCTACAGGGGGGGAAGAGACCCAGTACTTC. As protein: CASSLGATGGEETQYF. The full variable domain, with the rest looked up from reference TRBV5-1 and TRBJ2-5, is KAGVTQTPRYLIKTRGQQVTLSCSPISGHRSVSWYQQTPGQGLQFLFEYFSETQRNKGNFPGRFSGRQFSNSRSEMNVSTLELGDSALYLCASSLGATGGEETQYFGPGTRLLVL.

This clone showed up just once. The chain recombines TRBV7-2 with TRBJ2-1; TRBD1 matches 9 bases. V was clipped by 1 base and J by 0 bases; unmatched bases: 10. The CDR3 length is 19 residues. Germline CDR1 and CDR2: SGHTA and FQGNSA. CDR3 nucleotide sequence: TGTGCCAGCAGCTTAGGAGGACAGGGGTCCGCGAGCTCCTACAATGAGCAGTTCTTC. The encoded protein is CASSLGGQGSASSYNEQFF. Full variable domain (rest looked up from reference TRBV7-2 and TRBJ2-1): GAGVSQSPSNKVTEKGKDVELRCDPISGHTALYWYRQSLGQGLEFLIYFQGNSAPDKSGLPSDRFSAERTGGSVSTLTIQRTQQEDSAVYLCASSLGGQGSASSYNEQFFGPGTRLTVL.

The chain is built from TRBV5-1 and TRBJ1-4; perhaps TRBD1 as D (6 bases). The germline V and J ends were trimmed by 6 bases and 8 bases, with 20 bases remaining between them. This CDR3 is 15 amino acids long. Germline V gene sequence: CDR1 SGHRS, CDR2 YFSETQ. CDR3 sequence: CASTPFGAGDEKLFF. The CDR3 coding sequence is TGCGCCAGCACCCCCTTTGGGGCAGGGGACGAAAAACTGTTTTTT.

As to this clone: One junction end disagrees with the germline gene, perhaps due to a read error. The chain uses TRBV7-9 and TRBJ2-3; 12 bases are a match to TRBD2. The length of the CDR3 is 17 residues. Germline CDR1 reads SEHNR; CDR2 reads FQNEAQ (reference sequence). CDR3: CSSSSRTSGVIADTQYF. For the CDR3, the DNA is TGTTCCAGCAGCTCCCGGACTAGCGGGGTAATCGCAGATACGCAGTATTTT. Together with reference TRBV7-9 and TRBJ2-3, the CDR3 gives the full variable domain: DTGVSQNPRHKITKRGQNVTFRCDPISEHNRLYWYRQTLGQGPEFLTYFQNEAQLEKSRLLSDRFSAERPKGSFSTLEIQRTEQGDSAMYLCSSSSRTSGVIADTQYFGPGTRLTVL.

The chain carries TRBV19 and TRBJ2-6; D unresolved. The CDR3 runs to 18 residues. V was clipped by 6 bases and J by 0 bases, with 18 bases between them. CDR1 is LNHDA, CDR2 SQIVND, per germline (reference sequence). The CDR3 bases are TGTGCCAGTAGACGGGTCCAAAAACTAAGCTCTGGGGCCAACGTCCTGACTTTC. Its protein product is CASRRVQKLSSGANVLTF.

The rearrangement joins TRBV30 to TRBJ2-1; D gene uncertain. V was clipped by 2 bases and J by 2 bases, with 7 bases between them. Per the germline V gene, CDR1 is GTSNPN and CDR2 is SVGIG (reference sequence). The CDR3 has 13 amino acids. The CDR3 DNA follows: TGTGCCTGGAGTCCAGGTCCCTACAATGAGCAGTTCTTC. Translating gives CAWSPGPYNEQFF.

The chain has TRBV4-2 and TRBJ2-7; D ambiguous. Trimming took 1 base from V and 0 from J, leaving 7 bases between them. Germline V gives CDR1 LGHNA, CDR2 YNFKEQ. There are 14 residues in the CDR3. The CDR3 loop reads CASSQVRASYEQYF. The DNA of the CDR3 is TGTGCCAGCAGCCAAGTACGAGCCTCCTACGAGCAGTACTTC.

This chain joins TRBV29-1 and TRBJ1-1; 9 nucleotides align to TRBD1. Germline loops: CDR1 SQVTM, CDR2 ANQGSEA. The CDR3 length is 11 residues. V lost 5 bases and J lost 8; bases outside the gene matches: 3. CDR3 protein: CSVLGTGEAFF. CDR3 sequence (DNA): TGCAGCGTTTTGGGGACAGGGGAAGCTTTCTTT.

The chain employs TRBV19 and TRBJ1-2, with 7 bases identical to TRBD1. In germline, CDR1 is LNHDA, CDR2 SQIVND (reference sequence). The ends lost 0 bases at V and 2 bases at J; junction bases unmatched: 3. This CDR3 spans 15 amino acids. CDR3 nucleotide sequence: TGTGCCAGTAGTATAGACGGGACAGCGAACTATGGCTACACCTTC. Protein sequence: CASSIDGTANYGYTF. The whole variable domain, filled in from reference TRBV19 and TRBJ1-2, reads DGGITQSPKYLFRKEGQNVTLSCEQNLNHDAMYWYRQDPGQGLRLIYYSQIVNDFQKGDIAEGYSVSREKKESFPLTVTSAQKNPTAFYLCASSIDGTANYGYTFGSGTRLTVV.

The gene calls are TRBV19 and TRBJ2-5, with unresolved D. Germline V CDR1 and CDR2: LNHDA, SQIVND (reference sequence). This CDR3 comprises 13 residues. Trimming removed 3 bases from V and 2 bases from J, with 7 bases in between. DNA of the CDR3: TGTGCCAGTAGTATCCGTATGCAAGAGACCCAGTACTTC. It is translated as CASSIRMQETQYF. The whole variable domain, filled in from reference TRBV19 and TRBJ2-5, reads DGGITQSPKYLFRKEGQNVTLSCEQNLNHDAMYWYRQDPGQGLRLIYYSQIVNDFQKGDIAEGYSVSREKKESFPLTVTSAQKNPTAFYLCASSIRMQETQYFGPGTRLLVL.

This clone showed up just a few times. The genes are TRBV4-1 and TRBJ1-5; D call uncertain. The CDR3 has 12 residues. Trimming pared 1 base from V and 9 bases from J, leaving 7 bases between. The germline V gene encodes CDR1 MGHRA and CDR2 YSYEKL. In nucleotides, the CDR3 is TGCGCCAGCAGCCAAGGACATTTGCCCCAGCATTTT. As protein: CASSQGHLPQHF.

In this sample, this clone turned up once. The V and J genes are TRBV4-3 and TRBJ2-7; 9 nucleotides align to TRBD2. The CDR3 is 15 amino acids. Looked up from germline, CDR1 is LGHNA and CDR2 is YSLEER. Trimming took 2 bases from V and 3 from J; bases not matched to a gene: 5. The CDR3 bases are TGCGCCAGCAGCCAAATAGCGGGAGCAGGCTACGAGCAGTACTTC. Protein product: CASSQIAGAGYEQYF.

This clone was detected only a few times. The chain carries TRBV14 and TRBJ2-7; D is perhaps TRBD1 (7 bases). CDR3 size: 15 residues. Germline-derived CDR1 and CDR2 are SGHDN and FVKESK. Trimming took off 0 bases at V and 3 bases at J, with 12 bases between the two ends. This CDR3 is CASSQDQGGFYEQYF. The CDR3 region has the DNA TGTGCCAGCAGCCAAGACCAGGGGGGATTCTACGAGCAGTACTTC.

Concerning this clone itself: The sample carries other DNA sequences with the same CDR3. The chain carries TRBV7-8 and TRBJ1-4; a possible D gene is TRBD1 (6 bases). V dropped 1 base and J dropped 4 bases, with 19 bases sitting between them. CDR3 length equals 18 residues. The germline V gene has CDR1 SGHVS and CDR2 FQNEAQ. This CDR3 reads CASSLGITGSGGNEKLFF. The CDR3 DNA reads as TGTGCCAGCAGCTTAGGAATTACAGGGTCTGGAGGTAATGAAAAACTGTTTTTT.

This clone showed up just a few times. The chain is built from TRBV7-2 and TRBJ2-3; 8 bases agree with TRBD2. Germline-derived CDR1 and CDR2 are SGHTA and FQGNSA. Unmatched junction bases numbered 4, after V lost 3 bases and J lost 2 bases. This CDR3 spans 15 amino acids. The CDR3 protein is CASSLGSGNTDTQYF. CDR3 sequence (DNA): TGTGCCAGCAGCTTGGGTAGCGGGAACACAGATACGCAGTATTTT.

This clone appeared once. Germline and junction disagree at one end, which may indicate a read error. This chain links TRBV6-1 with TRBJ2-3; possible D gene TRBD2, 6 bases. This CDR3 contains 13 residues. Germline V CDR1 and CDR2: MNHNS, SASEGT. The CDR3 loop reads CTSSEPGGDTQYF. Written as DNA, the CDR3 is TGTACCAGCAGTGAACCTGGAGGGGATACGCAGTATTTT.

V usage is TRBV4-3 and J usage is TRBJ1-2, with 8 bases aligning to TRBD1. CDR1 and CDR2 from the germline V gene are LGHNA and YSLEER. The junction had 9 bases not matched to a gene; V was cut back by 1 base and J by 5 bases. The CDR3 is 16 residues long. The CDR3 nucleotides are TGCGCCAGCAGCCAAGCCGCTCAGGGGGCATGGTATGGCTACACCTTC. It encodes CASSQAAQGAWYGYTF.

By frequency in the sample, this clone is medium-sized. DNA for the CDR3: TGTGCCAGCAGCGCTAGCGGGGGGACCGGGGAGCTGTTTTTT. Its protein product is CASSASGGTGELFF. The J gene is TRBJ2-2, the V gene TRBV9; 11 bases map to TRBD2. In germline, CDR1 is SGDLS, CDR2 YYNGEE. V shed 3 bases, J shed 5 bases, and the junction held 0 bases outside the gene matches. CDR3 length: 14 amino acids.